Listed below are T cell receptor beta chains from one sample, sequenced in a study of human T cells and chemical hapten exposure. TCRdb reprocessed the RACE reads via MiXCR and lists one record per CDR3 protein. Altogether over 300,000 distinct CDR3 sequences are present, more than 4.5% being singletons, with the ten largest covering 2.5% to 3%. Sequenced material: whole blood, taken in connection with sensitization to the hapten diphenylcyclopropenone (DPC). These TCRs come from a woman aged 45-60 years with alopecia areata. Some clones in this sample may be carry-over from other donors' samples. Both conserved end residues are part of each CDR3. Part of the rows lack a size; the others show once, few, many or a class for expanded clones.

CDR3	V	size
CASSYNGNQPQHF	TRBV6-2/TRBV6-3	.
CASSPGGRETDTQYF	TRBV3-1	many
CASSEDITPRAGNTIYF	TRBV6-1	.
CASSQTGLNNEKLFF	TRBV2	few
CASSQPDRDENEQFF	TRBV12-3/TRBV12-4	few
CASSHGSSGANVLTF	TRBV7-9	many
CASSDGTSGRSDTQYF	TRBV2	many
CAITPGQRAGELFF	TRBV10-3	many
CASQRGGEQYF	TRBV2	.
CASSSRTVPSSTDTQYF	TRBV27	.
CSAPQQGARGYTF	TRBV20-1	few
CASSSRTSGGLQETQYF	TRBV7-4	many
CASSSGIHTDTQYF	TRBV7-9	many
CSPFLLLAGVADTQYF	TRBV29-1	few
CSVGGAVGTEAFF	TRBV29-1	few
CASSQNGYTF	TRBV4-2	.
CASSIGTGPYEQYF	TRBV27	.
CASSLGMTGGAYF	TRBV5-5	.
CASSLGVVGTEAFF	TRBV12-3/TRBV12-4	.
CASSLIRQALREKLFF	TRBV7-3	many
CASSLVAGGIYNEQFF	TRBV27	few
CASSPQGYSYNEQFF	TRBV9	.
CASSGLAGDNEQFF	TRBV18	many
CSAPSPGGWGGELFF	TRBV20-1	many
CSAEGRGLSTDTQYF	TRBV20-1	.
CASSLLYGGTLPNYGYTF	TRBV28	few
CASSSFGDKNIQYF	TRBV6-5	few
CASSGTRHGTHGVAKNIQYF	TRBV11-2	many
CASWDRGLSEAFF	TRBV5-1	many
CASSLAGGGTYNEQFF	TRBV12-3/TRBV12-4	many
CASSLDQGVKNIQYF	TRBV5-6	few
CSARKGAYEQYF	TRBV20-1	many
CASKRRAHEKLFF	TRBV12-3/TRBV12-4	.
CASSYSGASNQPQHF	TRBV6-2/TRBV6-3	few
CSAMGQGAFGELFF	TRBV20-1	many
CASSFGPEAFF	TRBV7-9	many
CSVQGNSGELFF	TRBV29-1	.
CSAGDRGRPNSPLHF	TRBV20-1	.
CASSYGRNYGYTF	TRBV6-5	many
CASSSTSTDTQYF	TRBV5-1	many
CASSAGQANSPLHF	TRBV6-5	many
CASSLGASGTSYEQYF	TRBV7-2	many
CASSSGTGGSRQPQHF	TRBV5-6	few
CASSDNYGYTF	TRBV6-5	many
CASSSSMQETQYF	TRBV5-1	few
CASSLLGPQETQYF	TRBV28	many